Here is one T cell receptor beta chain with its context. Its cognate antigen is unknown. The germline CDR1 and CDR2 sequences are GTSNPN and SVGIG (reference sequence). There are 17 residues in the CDR3. With 2 bases clipped from V and 1 base from J, the junction kept 13 bases outside the gene matches. This specimen comes from a study of OX40 agonist ivuxolimab in advanced cancers. Overall study context: An agonistic human IgG2 monoclonal antibody against OX40 (CD134) was given. Partial responses were seen in three patients, one with hepatocellular carcinoma and two with cutaneous melanoma.

Profiling relied on immunoSEQ multiplex PCR, and the TCRdb table lists in-frame clones only, not all of them. Among roughly 100,000 clones listed, approximately 93% were seen once. Study-level points and caveats: Among the nonresponders, some also had low normalized T-cell clonal expansion. Blood T cells, both CD4+ and CD8+, expanded clonally by week 6 at 0.1 to 3.0 mg/kg.

The specimen comprised CD4+ or CD8+ T cells sorted from blood, sampled in a trial of the OX40 agonist ivuxolimab. The V gene is TRBV30, the J gene TRBJ1-2, with 7 bases fitting TRBD1. The clonotype comes from an adult with an advanced solid tumor such as melanoma, head and neck, liver or kidney cancer. The CDR3 DNA sequence: TGTGCCTGGAGTCCCCCCGGACAGGACCGACATAACTATGGCTACACCTTC. It encodes CAWSPPGQDRHNYGYTF.